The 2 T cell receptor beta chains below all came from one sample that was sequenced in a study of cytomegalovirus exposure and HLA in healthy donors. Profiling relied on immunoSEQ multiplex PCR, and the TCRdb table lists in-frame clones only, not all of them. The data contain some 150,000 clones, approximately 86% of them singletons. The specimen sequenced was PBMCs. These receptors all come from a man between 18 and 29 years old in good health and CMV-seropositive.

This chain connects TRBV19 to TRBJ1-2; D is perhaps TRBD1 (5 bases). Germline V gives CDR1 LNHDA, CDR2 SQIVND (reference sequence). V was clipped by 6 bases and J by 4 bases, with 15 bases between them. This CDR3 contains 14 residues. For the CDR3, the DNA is TGTGCCAGTAGCGCCCCCGACAGATTCTATGGCTACACCTTC. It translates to CASSAPDRFYGYTF.

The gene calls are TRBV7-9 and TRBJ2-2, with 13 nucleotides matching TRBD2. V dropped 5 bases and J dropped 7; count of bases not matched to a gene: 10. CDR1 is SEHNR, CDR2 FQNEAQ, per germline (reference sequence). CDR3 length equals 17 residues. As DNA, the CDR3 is TGTGCCAGCAGCCCGACTAGCGGGGGGTTCCTACTCGGGGAGCTGTTTTTT. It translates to CASSPTSGGFLLGELFF.